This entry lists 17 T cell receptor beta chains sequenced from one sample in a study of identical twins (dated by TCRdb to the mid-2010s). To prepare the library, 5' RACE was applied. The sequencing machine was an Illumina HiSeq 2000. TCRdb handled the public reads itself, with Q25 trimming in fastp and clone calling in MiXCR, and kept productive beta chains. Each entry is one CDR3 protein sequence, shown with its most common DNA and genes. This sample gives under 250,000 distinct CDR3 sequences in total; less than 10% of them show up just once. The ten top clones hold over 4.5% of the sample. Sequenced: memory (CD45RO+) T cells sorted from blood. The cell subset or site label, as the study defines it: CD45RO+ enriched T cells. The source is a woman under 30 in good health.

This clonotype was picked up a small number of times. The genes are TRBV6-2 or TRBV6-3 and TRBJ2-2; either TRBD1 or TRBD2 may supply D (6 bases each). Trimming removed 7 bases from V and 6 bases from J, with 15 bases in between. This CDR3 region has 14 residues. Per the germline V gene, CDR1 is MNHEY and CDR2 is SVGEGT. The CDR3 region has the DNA TGTGCCAGCACCTCCTGGGGGGCCTCCGGGGAGCTGTTTTTT. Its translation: CASTSWGASGELFF.

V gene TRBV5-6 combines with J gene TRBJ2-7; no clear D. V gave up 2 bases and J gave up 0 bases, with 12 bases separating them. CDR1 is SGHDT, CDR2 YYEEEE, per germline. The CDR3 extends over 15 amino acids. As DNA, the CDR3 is TGTGCCAGCAGCTTCGGCGGCAGGATCTCCTACGAGCAGTACTTC. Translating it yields CASSFGGRISYEQYF.

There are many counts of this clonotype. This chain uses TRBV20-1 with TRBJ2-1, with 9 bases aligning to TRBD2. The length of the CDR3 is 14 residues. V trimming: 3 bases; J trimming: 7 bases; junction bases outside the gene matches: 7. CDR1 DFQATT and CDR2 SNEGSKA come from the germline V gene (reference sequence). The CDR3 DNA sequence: TGCAGTGCTAGTAGGGGACTAGCAGATAATGAGCAGTTCTTC. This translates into CSASRGLADNEQFF.

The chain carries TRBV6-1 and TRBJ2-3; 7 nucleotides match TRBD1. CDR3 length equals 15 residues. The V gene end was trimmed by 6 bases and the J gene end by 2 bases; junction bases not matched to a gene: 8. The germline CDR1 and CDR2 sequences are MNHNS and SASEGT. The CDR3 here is CASRPRDSNTDTQYF. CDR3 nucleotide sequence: TGTGCCAGCAGGCCCCGGGACAGTAACACAGATACGCAGTATTTT.

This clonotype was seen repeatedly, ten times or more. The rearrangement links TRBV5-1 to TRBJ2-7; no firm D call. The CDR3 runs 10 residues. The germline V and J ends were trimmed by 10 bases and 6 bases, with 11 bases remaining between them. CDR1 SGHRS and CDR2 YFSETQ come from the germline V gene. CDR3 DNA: TGCGCCCCTAAAAAGGGCGAGCAGTACTTC. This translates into CAPKKGEQYF.

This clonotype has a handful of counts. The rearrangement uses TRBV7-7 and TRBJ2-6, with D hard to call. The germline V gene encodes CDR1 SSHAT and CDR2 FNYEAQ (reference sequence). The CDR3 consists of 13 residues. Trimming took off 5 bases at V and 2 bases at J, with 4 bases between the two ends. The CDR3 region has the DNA TGTGCCAGCAGCGGACCTGGGGCCAACGTCCTGACTTTC. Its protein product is CASSGPGANVLTF.

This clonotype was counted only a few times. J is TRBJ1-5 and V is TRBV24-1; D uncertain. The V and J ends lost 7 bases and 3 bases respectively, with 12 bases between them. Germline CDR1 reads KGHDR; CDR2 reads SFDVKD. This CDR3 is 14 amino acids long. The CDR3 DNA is TGTGCCACCAGCGCCACAGCCACCAATCAGCCCCAGCATTTT. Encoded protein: CATSATATNQPQHF.

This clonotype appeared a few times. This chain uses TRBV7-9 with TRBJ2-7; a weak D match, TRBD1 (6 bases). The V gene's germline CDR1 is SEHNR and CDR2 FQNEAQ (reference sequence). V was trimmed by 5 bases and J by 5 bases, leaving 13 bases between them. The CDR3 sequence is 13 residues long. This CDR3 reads CASSDRAGDEQYF. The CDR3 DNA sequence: TGTGCCAGCAGCGACAGAGCAGGGGACGAGCAGTACTTC.

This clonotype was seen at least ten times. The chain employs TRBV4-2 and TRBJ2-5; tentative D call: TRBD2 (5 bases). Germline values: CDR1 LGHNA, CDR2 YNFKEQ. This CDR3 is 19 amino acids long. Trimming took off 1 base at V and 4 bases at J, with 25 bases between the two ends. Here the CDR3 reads CASSQGPLVGPLGGETQYF. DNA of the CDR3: TGTGCCAGCAGCCAAGGTCCGCTAGTCGGCCCCTTAGGAGGAGAGACCCAGTACTTC.

The CDR3 region has the DNA TGCAGTGCTAGAGGCTTAGCGGATCTCTACAATGAGCAGTTCTTC. Translated, it gives CSARGLADLYNEQFF. This chain links TRBV20-1 with TRBJ2-1, with D maybe TRBD2 (6 bases). V lost 1 base and J lost 3, with 13 bases in between. Germline CDR1 DFQATT, CDR2 SNEGSKA (reference sequence). The CDR3 length is 15 residues.

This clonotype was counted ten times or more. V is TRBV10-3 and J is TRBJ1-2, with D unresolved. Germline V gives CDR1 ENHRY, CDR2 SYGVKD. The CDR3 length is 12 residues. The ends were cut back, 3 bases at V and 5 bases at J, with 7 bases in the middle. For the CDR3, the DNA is TGTGCCATCAGTGATCCAAAGTATGGCTACACCTTC. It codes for CAISDPKYGYTF.

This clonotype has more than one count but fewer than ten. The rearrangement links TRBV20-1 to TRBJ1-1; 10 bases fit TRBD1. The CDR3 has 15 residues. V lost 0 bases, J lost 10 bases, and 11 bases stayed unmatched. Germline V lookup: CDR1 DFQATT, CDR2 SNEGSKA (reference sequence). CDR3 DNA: TGCAGTGCTAGAGACCCGGGACAGGGGTTCTGGGGAGCTTTCTTT. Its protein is CSARDPGQGFWGAFF.

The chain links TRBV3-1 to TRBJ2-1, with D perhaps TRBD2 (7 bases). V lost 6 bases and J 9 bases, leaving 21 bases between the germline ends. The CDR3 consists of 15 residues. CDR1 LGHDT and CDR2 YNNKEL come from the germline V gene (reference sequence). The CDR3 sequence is CASRLSGVPRGEQFF. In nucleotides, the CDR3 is TGTGCCAGCAGGCTAAGCGGGGTCCCCAGGGGTGAGCAGTTCTTC.

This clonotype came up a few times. The CDR3 DNA reads as TGTGCCAGCAGCTTAGGGAGAGGTGGAGGAGCTTTCTTT. As protein: CASSLGRGGGAFF. This sequence joins TRBV7-9 and TRBJ1-1; D gene uncertain. The ends were cut back, 1 base at V and 10 bases at J, with 13 bases in the middle. Germline lookup yields CDR1 SEHNR and CDR2 FQNEAQ (reference sequence). The CDR3 is made up of 13 amino acids. The whole variable domain, remainder taken from reference TRBV7-9 and TRBJ1-1, is DTGVSQNPRHKITKRGQNVTFRCDPISEHNRLYWYRQTLGQGPEFLTYFQNEAQLEKSRLLSDRFSAERPKGSFSTLEIQRTEQGDSAMYLCASSLGRGGGAFFGQGTRLTVV.

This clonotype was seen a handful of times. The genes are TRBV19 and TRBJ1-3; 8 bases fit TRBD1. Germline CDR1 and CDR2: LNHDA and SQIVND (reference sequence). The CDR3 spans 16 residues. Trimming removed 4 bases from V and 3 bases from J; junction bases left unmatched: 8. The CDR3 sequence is CASSTGTGTFGNTIYF. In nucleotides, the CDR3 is TGTGCCAGTAGTACCGGGACAGGAACGTTTGGAAACACCATATATTTT.

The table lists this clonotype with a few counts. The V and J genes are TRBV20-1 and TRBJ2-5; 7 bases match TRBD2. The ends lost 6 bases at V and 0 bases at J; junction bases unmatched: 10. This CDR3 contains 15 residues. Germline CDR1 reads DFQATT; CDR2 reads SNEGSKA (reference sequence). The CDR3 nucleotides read TGCAGTGCCCCTCCGGGTAGCGGGTACCAAGAGACCCAGTACTTC. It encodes CSAPPGSGYQETQYF.

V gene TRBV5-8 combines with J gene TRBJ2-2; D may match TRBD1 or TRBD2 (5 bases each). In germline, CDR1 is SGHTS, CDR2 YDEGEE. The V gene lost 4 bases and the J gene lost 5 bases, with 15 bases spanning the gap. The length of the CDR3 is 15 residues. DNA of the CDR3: TGTGCCAGCAGCCCTCGGGCAGGGAGTACCGGGGAGCTGTTTTTT. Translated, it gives CASSPRAGSTGELFF. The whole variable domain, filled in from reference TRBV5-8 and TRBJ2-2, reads EAGVTQSPTHLIKTRGQQATLRCSPISGHTSVYWYQQALGLGLQFLLWYDEGEERNRGNFPPRFSGRQFPNYSSELNVNALELEDSALYLCASSPRAGSTGELFFGEGSRLTVL.